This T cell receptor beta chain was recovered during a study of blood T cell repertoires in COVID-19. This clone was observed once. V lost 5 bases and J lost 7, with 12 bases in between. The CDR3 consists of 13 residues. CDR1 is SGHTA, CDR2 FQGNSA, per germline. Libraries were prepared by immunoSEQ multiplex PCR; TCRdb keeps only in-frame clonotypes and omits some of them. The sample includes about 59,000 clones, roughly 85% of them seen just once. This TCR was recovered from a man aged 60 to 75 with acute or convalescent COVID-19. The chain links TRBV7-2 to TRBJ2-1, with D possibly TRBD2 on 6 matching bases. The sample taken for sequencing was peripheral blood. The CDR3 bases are TGTGCCAGCAGCCCATCCCTAGCGAATGAGCAGTTCTTC. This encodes CASSPSLANEQFF.